Listed below are T cell receptor beta chains from one sample, sequenced in a study of blood T cells in healthy people across ages. MiXCR, applied by TCRdb to the 5' RACE reads, yields one record per CDR3 protein. The repertoire holds approximately 960,000 distinct CDR3 sequences, with roughly 28% as singletons. The data also belong to a second study, concerning T cells of mothers and their children.

The sample was blood. The receptors derive from a middle-aged woman in good health. Both conserved end residues are part of each CDR3. A D gene is named only where the DNA matches it firmly. Only some rows state a clone size, as once, few, many or a class for expanded clones.

v_gene	d_gene	abundance	j_gene	CDR3aa	CDR3nt
TRBV6-5	NA	NA	TRBJ1-2	CASSGTGQVHGYTF	TGTGCCAGCAGTGGAACAGGCCAGGTTCATGGCTACACCTTC
TRBV12-3/TRBV12-4	NA	NA	TRBJ2-5	CASSQRRGQETQYF	TGTGCCAGCAGTCAACGCCGGGGCCAAGAGACCCAGTACTTC
TRBV4-1	TRBD2	many	TRBJ2-1	CASSQPAGNEQFF	TGCGCCAGCAGCCAGCCAGCGGGGAATGAGCAGTTCTTC
TRBV4-1	NA	many	TRBJ2-7	CASSQDRAGPYEQYF	TGCGCCAGCAGCCAAGACCGGGCAGGGCCCTACGAGCAGTACTTC
TRBV7-4	NA	many	TRBJ2-4	CASTVQGEIAKNIQYF	TGTGCCAGCACGGTACAGGGCGAAATAGCCAAAAACATTCAGTACTTC
TRBV18	NA	few	TRBJ2-3	CASSPTAGGPDTQYF	TGTGCCAGCTCACCGACAGCAGGGGGGCCAGATACGCAGTATTTT
TRBV11-2	TRBD1	many	TRBJ2-1	CASSVGTGGNNEQFF	TGTGCCAGCAGCGTAGGGACAGGGGGAAACAATGAGCAGTTCTTC
TRBV29-1	NA	NA	TRBJ2-7	CSVEGWEDSYEQYF	TGCAGCGTTGAAGGCTGGGAGGATTCCTACGAGCAGTACTTC
TRBV28	NA	NA	TRBJ1-2	CASSLSRSDYGYTF	TGTGCCAGCAGTTTATCCCGGTCCGACTATGGCTACACCTTC
TRBV5-1	NA	NA	TRBJ1-4	CASSSGVGRSEKLFF	TGCGCCAGCAGCTCCGGCGTGGGACGATCTGAAAAACTGTTTTTT
TRBV10-3	TRBD1	few	TRBJ2-1	CAISPGQNEEEQFF	TGTGCCATCAGCCCGGGACAGAATGAGGAAGAGCAGTTCTTC
TRBV20-1	NA	once	TRBJ2-7	CSARTLPRADEQYF	TGCAGTGCTAGGACGTTACCCCGCGCGGACGAGCAGTACTTC
TRBV12-3/TRBV12-4	NA	few	TRBJ2-3	CASSRHSTDTQYF	TGTGCCAGCAGTCGCCACAGCACAGATACGCAGTATTTT
TRBV4-1	TRBD1	once	TRBJ1-2	CTSSQAPGGFYGYTF	TGCACCAGCAGCCAAGCTCCAGGGGGGTTCTATGGCTACACCTTC
TRBV10-3	TRBD1	many	TRBJ2-7	CAISERTGAYEQYF	TGTGCCATCAGTGAGAGGACAGGGGCATACGAGCAGTACTTC
TRBV3-1	TRBD1	once	TRBJ1-6	CASSRQGVDNSPLHF	TGTGCCAGCAGCCGGCAGGGGGTCGATAATTCACCCCTCCACTTT
TRBV4-1	NA	many	TRBJ2-5	CASSQVEIQETQYF	TGCGCCAGCAGCCAAGTTGAGATACAAGAGACCCAGTACTTC
TRBV24-1	TRBD1	NA	TRBJ2-7	CATSERTGYGDYEQYF	TGTGCCACCAGTGAACGGACAGGGTATGGGGACTACGAGCAGTACTTC
TRBV20-1	NA	many	TRBJ2-1	CSASVGPGTNEQFF	TGCAGTGCTAGCGTGGGCCCGGGGACGAATGAGCAGTTCTTC
TRBV20-1	NA	NA	TRBJ1-3	CSAREQASGNTIYF	TGCAGTGCTAGGGAACAGGCCTCTGGAAACACCATATATTTT
TRBV20-1	TRBD1	few	TRBJ1-5	CSAREQGKPQHF	TGCAGTGCTAGAGAACAGGGGAAACCCCAGCATTTT
TRBV12-3/TRBV12-4	NA	many	TRBJ2-7	CASSFGGQEQYF	TGTGCCAGCAGTTTCGGGGGACAGGAGCAGTACTTC
TRBV3-1	TRBD1	few	TRBJ1-4	CASSQDLLLGQTGATNEKLFF	TGTGCCAGCAGCCAAGATTTGCTCTTGGGACAGACCGGTGCAACTAATGAAAAACTGTTTTTT
TRBV12-3/TRBV12-4	NA	many	TRBJ2-7	CASSLESLHYEQYF	TGTGCCAGCAGTTTGGAGAGTCTACACTACGAGCAGTACTTC
TRBV20-1	NA	NA	TRBJ1-2	CSAGHSGSAYTF	TGCAGTGCTGGACATAGCGGGAGTGCCTACACCTTC
TRBV5-1	NA	few	TRBJ2-7	CASSLALYGEQYF	TGCGCCAGCAGCTTGGCTTTATACGGGGAGCAGTACTTC
TRBV9	TRBD2	few	TRBJ2-7	CASSPEASGYNEQYF	TGTGCCAGCAGCCCAGAGGCTAGCGGATACAATGAGCAGTACTTC
TRBV7-2	NA	NA	TRBJ2-1	CASSLALRGAYNEQFF	TGTGCCAGCAGCTTAGCGCTTCGCGGGGCCTACAATGAGCAGTTCTTC
TRBV6-5	TRBD1	NA	TRBJ2-7	CASRSTGARSYEQYF	TGTGCCAGCAGATCCACAGGGGCGCGCTCCTACGAGCAGTACTTC